Listed below are T cell receptor beta chains from one sample, sequenced in a study of tumor and adjacent non-tumor tissue in lung cancer. TCRdb re-called the multiplex PCR reads with MiXCR, one entry per CDR3 protein. The sample holds 100,000 or so distinct CDR3 sequences; 80% are singletons and the top ten take approximately 28%. The sample was distant non-tumor lung tissue. The receptors come from a man between 60 and 75 years old with small cell lung cancer. Each CDR3 is given with its conserved first and last residue. D genes are given only for firm matches. A row's size may be missing; if present it is once, few, many or a size class.

CTSSQGQEGNYGYTF | TGCACCAGCAGCCAAGGGCAAGAGGGGAACTATGGCTACACCTTC | TRBJ1-2 | NA | TRBV4-1 | NA
CAKSLFISGRVNIEAFF | TGTGCCAAGAGCTTGTTTATCTCGGGACGGGTAAACATTGAAGCTTTCTTT | TRBJ1-1 | NA | TRBV5-5 | NA
CASRLDSVHEKLFF | TGTGCCAGCAGACTTGACAGCGTCCATGAAAAACTGTTCTTT | TRBJ1-4 | NA | TRBV6-2/TRBV6-3 | NA
CASSLDDGQGGGTQYF | TGCGCCAGCAGCTTGGATGACGGGCAGGGGGGCGGTACGCAGTATTTT | TRBJ2-3 | many | TRBV5-1 | NA
CTVAGREGRANEQFF | TGCACCGTTGCGGGGCGGGAGGGAAGGGCAAATGAACAGTTCTTC | TRBJ2-1 | NA | TRBV29-1 | TRBD2
CSIGAEGGTEALF | TGCAGCATTGGAGCTGAGGGGGGGACTGAAGCTCTCTTT | TRBJ1-1 | NA | TRBV29-1 | NA
CDSSLEKGGRGYTF | TGTGACAGTAGTTTGGAGAAAGGGGGACGAGGCTACACCTTC | TRBJ1-2 | NA | TRBV28 | NA
CASSDRGDYSSPLHF | TGTGCAAGCAGTGACAGGGGTGACTATAGTTCACCCCTCCACTTT | TRBJ1-6 | NA | TRBV6-1 | TRBD1
CASSHRLHTEAFF | TGTGCCAGCAGTCACCGGCTACATACTGAAGCTTTCTTT | TRBJ1-1 | NA | TRBV6-2/TRBV6-3 | NA
CPSGQMRGGEQFF | TGTCCCAGCGGACAGATGCGGGGCGGTGAGCAGTTCTTC | TRBJ2-1 | NA | TRBV6-5 | NA
CDSSYSEVASVTQYF | TGTGACAGCAGTTACTCCGAGGTAGCATCAGTTACGCAGTATTTT | TRBJ2-3 | NA | TRBV6-6 | NA
CAWIRWGKNEQFF | TGTGCCTGGATTCGTTGGGGGAAGAATGAGCAGTTCTTC | TRBJ2-1 | NA | TRBV30 | NA
CSVGPPVGVGLQETQYF | TGCAGCGTTGGCCCTCCTGTCGGCGTAGGGCTACAAGAGACCCAGTACTTC | TRBJ2-5 | NA | TRBV29-1 | NA
CASSSTSVTYNEQFF | TGTGCCAGCAGTTCTACTAGTGTGACCTACAATGAGCAGTTCTTC | TRBJ2-1 | once | TRBV12-3/TRBV12-4 | NA
CANHMTGRENSGELFF | TGTGCCAACCATATGACGGGACGGGAGAACAGCGGGGAGCTGTTTTTT | TRBJ2-2 | NA | TRBV5-4 | NA
CSVVNLRDRAPYDQHF | TGCAGTGTTGTCAACCTCCGGGACAGGGCACCCTACGATCAGCACTTC | TRBJ2-7 | NA | TRBV20-1 | TRBD1
CSVELAGNPYNEQLF | TGCAGTGTTGAATTAGCGGGGAATCCCTACAATGAGCAGTTATTC | TRBJ2-1 | NA | TRBV29-1 | TRBD2
CASSPSGPSIDTQYF | TGTGCCAGCAGCCCTAGTGGGCCGAGCATAGATACGCAGTATTTT | TRBJ2-3 | NA | TRBV13 | NA
CAITPGAHTGELFF | TGTGCCATCACCCCAGGAGCCCACACCGGGGAGCTGTTTTTT | TRBJ2-2 | NA | TRBV10-3 | NA
CASRSGGVNTEALF | TGTGCCAGCAGATCAGGGGGGGTGAACACTGAAGCTTTGTTT | TRBJ1-1 | NA | TRBV6-5 | TRBD1
CASSQDLEGLYEQYF | TGTGCCAGCAGCCAAGATTTAGAGGGTCTCTACGAGCAGTACTTC | TRBJ2-7 | NA | TRBV4-1 | NA
CASSYSGGVDNEQLF | TGTGCCAGCAGTTACTCTGGGGGAGTGGACAATGAGCAGCTCTTC | TRBJ2-1 | few | TRBV6-5 | NA
CASSQPRARGSYDEQLF | TGCGCCAGCAGCCAACCTCGAGCGAGAGGCTCCTACGATGAGCAGCTCTTC | TRBJ2-1 | NA | TRBV4-1 | NA
CASCTTGLGGQFF | TGTGCCAGCTGTACCACAGGGCTAGGTGGGCAGTTCTTC | TRBJ2-1 | NA | TRBV28 | NA
CTSSPRLTGTYEHYF | TGCACCAGCAGCCCTCGCCTGACAGGGACCTACGAGCATTACTTC | TRBJ2-7 | NA | TRBV4-1 | TRBD1
CIGRDTSYEQYF | TGCATCGGCCGGGACACCTCCTATGAGCAGTACTTC | TRBJ2-7 | NA | TRBV29-1 | NA
CASRSASTDTQYF | TGTGCCAGCAGATCCGCTAGCACAGATACGCAGTATTTT | TRBJ2-3 | NA | TRBV11-2 | NA
CAWNTGQDDEQFF | TGTGCCTGGAATACGGGACAGGACGATGAGCAGTTCTTC | TRBJ2-1 | many | TRBV30 | TRBD1
CASSSDNGDSGANVLTF | TGTGCCAGCAGTTCCGATAACGGGGACTCTGGGGCCAACGTCCTGACCTTC | TRBJ2-6 | NA | TRBV12-3/TRBV12-4 | NA
CASPFATSDNTQYF | TGTGCCAGCCCCTTTGCGACTAGCGACAATACGCAGTATTTT | TRBJ2-3 | NA | TRBV12-3/TRBV12-4 | TRBD2
CASNLQTRTIYGYTF | TGTGCCAGTAATTTGCAAACCCGGACAATCTATGGCTACACCTTC | TRBJ1-2 | NA | TRBV6-5 | NA
CASSELEGDTDTQYF | TGTGCCAGTAGTGAACTAGAGGGAGACACAGATACGCAGTATTTT | TRBJ2-3 | NA | TRBV6-1 | NA
CASGLLRASSNTGELFF | TGTGCCAGCGGCTTGTTACGAGCCTCCTCTAACACCGGGGAACTGTTTTTT | TRBJ2-2 | NA | TRBV5-5 | NA
CVSSLHSRADGTGELFF | TGTGTCAGTAGCTTACATAGTAGAGCCGACGGGACCGGGGAGCTGTTTTTT | TRBJ2-2 | NA | TRBV11-3 | NA
CDSKMAGAPMEQYF | TGTGACAGCAAGATGGCGGGAGCCCCTATGGAACAGTACTTC | TRBJ2-7 | NA | TRBV6-2/TRBV6-3 | TRBD2
CASRGLAGYTGELFF | TGTGCCAGCAGAGGACTAGCGGGGTACACCGGGGAACTGTTTTTT | TRBJ2-2 | NA | TRBV6-2/TRBV6-3 | TRBD2
CASSPGRETGELFF | TGTGCCAGCAGTCCTGGCAGAGAAACCGGGGAGCTGTTTTTT | TRBJ2-2 | many | TRBV6-1 | NA
CASSSRRYTDTQYF | TGTGCCAGCAGTTCTCGGAGATACACAGATACGCAGTATTTC | TRBJ2-3 | NA | TRBV12-3/TRBV12-4 | NA
CASSHVSTPDEKLFF | TGTGCCAGCAGTCATGTGAGCACCCCGGATGAAAAACTGTTTTTT | TRBJ1-4 | NA | TRBV4-1 | NA
CASSQAGGIHGTGERPQHF | TGCGCCAGCAGCCAAGCTGGCGGGATTCACGGGACAGGGGAGAGGCCCCAGCATTTT | TRBJ1-5 | many | TRBV4-1 | TRBD1
CASNQQQGSTEAFF | TGTGCCAGCAACCAACAGCAGGGGAGTACTGAAGCTTTCTTT | TRBJ1-1 | NA | TRBV4-1 | NA
CASSLSPMGGEGIQHQHF | TGTGCCAGCAGCCTATCGCCGATGGGAGGGGAGGGCATTCAGCACCAGCATTTT | TRBJ1-5 | NA | TRBV6-5 | NA
CASSVTPLWVPSTSIGEQFF | TGTGCCAGCAGCGTCACTCCTCTTTGGGTCCCATCCACAAGTATTGGTGAGCAGTTCTTC | TRBJ2-1 | NA | TRBV11-1 | NA
CANSPGLGNTGELFF | TGTGCCAACAGCCCTGGACTGGGGAACACCGGGGAGCTGTTTTTT | TRBJ2-2 | NA | TRBV11-3 | NA
CSARVWADTGELFF | TGCAGCGCCCGAGTGTGGGCGGACACCGGGGAGCTGTTTTTT | TRBJ2-2 | NA | TRBV29-1 | NA
CASRRGLAGGPRGAGELFF | TGTGCCAGCAGACGCGGACTAGCGGGAGGGCCACGGGGCGCCGGGGAGCTGTTTTTT | TRBJ2-2 | many | TRBV6-6 | TRBD2
CASSLDDLGHNSYNEQFF | TGCGCCAGCAGCCTGGATGATTTGGGACACAACTCCTACAATGAGCAGTTCTTC | TRBJ2-1 | NA | TRBV4-1 | NA